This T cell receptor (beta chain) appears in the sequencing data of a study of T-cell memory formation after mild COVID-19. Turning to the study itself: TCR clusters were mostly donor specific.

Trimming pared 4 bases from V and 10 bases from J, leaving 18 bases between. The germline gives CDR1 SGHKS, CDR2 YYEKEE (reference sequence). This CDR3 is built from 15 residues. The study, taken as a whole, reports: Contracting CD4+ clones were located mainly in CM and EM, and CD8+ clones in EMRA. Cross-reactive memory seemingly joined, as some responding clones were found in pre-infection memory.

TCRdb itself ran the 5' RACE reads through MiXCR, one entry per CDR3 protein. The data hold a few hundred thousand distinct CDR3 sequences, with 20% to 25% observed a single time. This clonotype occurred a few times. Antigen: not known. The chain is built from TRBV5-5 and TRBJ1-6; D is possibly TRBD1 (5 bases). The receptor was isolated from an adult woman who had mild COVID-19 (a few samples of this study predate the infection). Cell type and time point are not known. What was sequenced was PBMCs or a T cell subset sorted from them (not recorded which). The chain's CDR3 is CASSLGPRWGSPLHF. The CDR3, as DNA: TGTGCCAGCAGCCTGGGGCCCCGATGGGGGTCACCCCTCCACTTT.